The clone carrying this T cell receptor beta chain appeared a few times. Antigen: not known. An end of the junction differs from the germline gene, which may be a read error. A single record per CDR3 protein comes from TCRdb applying MiXCR to the reads. The sample carries about 830,000 distinct CDR3 sequences, about 33% recorded once. The CDR3 runs 12 residues. Germline CDR1 and CDR2: SGDLS and YYNGEE. The data were obtained in a study of T cell repertoires in cytomegalovirus infection. The overall study: CMV infection and matching HLA type were both indicated by public TCR beta signatures.

Study-level results: In two of eight donors, the top clonotype was HLA-C-restricted CMV-specific.

This specimen was cultured CD8+ T cells from PBMCs, taken from culture after CMV antigen stimulation. The receptor was isolated from a human donor in good health (CMV status not recorded). Some clones in this sample may be carry-over from other donors' samples. The rearrangement joins TRBV9 to TRBJ1-1; D ambiguous. CDR3 bases: TGTACCAGCAGCGAGGGAGCCACTGAAGCTTTCTTT. This translates into CTSSEGATEAFF.